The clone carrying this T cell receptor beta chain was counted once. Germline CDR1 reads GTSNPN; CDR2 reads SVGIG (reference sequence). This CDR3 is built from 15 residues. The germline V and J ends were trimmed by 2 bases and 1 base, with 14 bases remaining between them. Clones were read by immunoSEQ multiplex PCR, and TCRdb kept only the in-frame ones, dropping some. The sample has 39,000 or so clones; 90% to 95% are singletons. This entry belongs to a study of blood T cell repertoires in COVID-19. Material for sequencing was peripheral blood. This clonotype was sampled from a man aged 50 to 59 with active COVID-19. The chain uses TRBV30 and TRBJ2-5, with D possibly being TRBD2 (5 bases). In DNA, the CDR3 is TGTGCCTGGAGTAGACCGGGCGGGTTCCAAGAGACCCAGTACTTC. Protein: CAWSRPGGFQETQYF.